Below, 10 T cell receptor beta chains from the same sample are listed, as sequenced in a study (dated by TCRdb to the mid-2010s). The library was obtained by 5' RACE. Sequencing was performed on an Illumina MiSeq. TCRdb passed the public sequencing reads through fastp at Q25 and MiXCR, retaining productive beta sequences. CDR3 protein sequences are deduplicated, and each keeps its most common genes and DNA. Across this sample there are roughly 40,000 distinct CDR3 sequences, with approximately 19% seen only once. The ten most abundant clones make up 2.8% of the sample. The material sequenced was naive CD4+ T cells sorted from a lymph node. The cell subset or site label on this specimen signifies: naive CD4+ T cells, CD4+CD45RA+CD25-. These receptors all come from a female donor with breast cancer.

This clonotype has just a few counts. The CDR3 spells CASSPTLRGTGNTIYF. CDR3 sequence (DNA): TGTGCCAGCAGCCCGACCCTACGGGGAACTGGAAACACCATATATTTT. The chain has TRBV9 and TRBJ1-3; no clear D. The CDR3 spans 16 residues. V was cut by 4 bases and J by 2 bases, with 16 bases left in between. Germline V lookup: CDR1 SGDLS, CDR2 YYNGEE.

This clonotype has at least ten counts. This chain links TRBV7-2 with TRBJ2-2; D remains ambiguous. V was trimmed by 7 bases and J by 5 bases, leaving 5 bases between them. CDR1 SGHTA and CDR2 FQGNSA come from the germline V gene. The CDR3 consists of 11 residues. The CDR3 region has the DNA TGTGCCAGCACCAATACCGGGGAGCTGTTTTTT. Its protein is CASTNTGELFF.

The chain uses TRBV11-3 and TRBJ1-1; D is perhaps TRBD1 (6 bases). V dropped 0 bases and J dropped 4 bases, with 12 bases sitting between them. This CDR3 contains 15 residues. The V gene's germline CDR1 is SGHNT and CDR2 YENEEA. The CDR3: CASSLEGASRTEAFF. The CDR3 bases are TGTGCCAGCAGCTTAGAGGGGGCGAGTCGCACTGAAGCTTTCTTT.

The chain recombines TRBV5-1 with TRBJ2-5; D uncertain. CDR1 is SGHRS and CDR2 is YFSETQ in the germline V gene. The CDR3 runs to 15 residues. V was shortened by 0 bases and J by 4 bases, with 13 bases between the two germline ends. The CDR3 is CASSLDRPGSETQYF. DNA for the CDR3: TGCGCCAGCAGCTTGGATCGACCGGGTTCAGAGACCCAGTACTTC.

This clonotype occurred a few times. The chain recombines TRBV30 with TRBJ2-3; the D gene could be TRBD1 or TRBD2 (5 bases each). The CDR3 sequence is 14 residues long. Looked up from germline, CDR1 is GTSNPN and CDR2 is SVGIG (reference sequence). Trimming took 4 bases from V and 0 from J, leaving 11 bases between them. Here the CDR3 reads CAWKPGPSTDTQYF. In nucleotides, the CDR3 is TGTGCCTGGAAACCGGGGCCCAGCACAGATACGCAGTATTTT.

The chain joins TRBV6-1 to TRBJ1-2; D gene unclear. The germline gives CDR1 MNHNS, CDR2 SASEGT. CDR3 length: 16 amino acids. The V end was cut by 6 bases, the J end by 4 bases, with 21 bases between. The DNA of the CDR3 is TGTGCCAGCAGGGGAGGGAGAGGGCGGCAAGGCTATGGCTACACCTTC. Amino acid sequence: CASRGGRGRQGYGYTF.

This clonotype was seen ten or more times. J is TRBJ2-2 and V is TRBV6-2 or TRBV6-3; the D is unclear. Trimming left V 7 bases short and J 6 bases short, with 18 bases between. Germline loops: CDR1 MNHEY, CDR2 SVGEGT. The CDR3 has 15 amino acids. The CDR3 bases are TGTGCCAGCACCCCAGCCTCTCTCTTGTCCGGGGAGCTGTTTTTT. Amino acids: CASTPASLLSGELFF.

The chain carries TRBV7-2 and TRBJ2-5, with D possibly being TRBD2 (5 bases). The V gene's germline CDR1 is SGHTA and CDR2 FQGNSA. CDR3 size: 15 residues. The germline V and J ends were trimmed by 4 bases and 5 bases, with 17 bases remaining between them. The DNA for the CDR3 is TGTGCCAGCAGCTCTAGAGCCCCTGGCGGGGAGACCCAGTACTTC. Protein product: CASSSRAPGGETQYF. The full variable domain, its missing parts supplied by reference TRBV7-2 and TRBJ2-5, is GAGVSQSPSNKVTEKGKDVELRCDPISGHTALYWYRQSLGQGLEFLIYFQGNSAPDKSGLPSDRFSAERTGGSVSTLTIQRTQQEDSAVYLCASSSRAPGGETQYFGPGTRLLVL.

V is TRBV6-5 and J is TRBJ2-7; perhaps TRBD2 as D (5 bases). Germline lookup yields CDR1 MNHEY and CDR2 SVGAGI. V lost 6 bases and J 6 bases, leaving 9 bases between the germline ends. This CDR3 has 11 amino acids. The chain's CDR3 is CASSDTSEQYF. The CDR3, as DNA: TGTGCCAGCAGCGATACTAGCGAGCAGTACTTC.

The chain joins TRBV4-1 to TRBJ2-7, with 8 bases aligning to TRBD2. V lost 2 bases and J lost 0; bases outside the gene matches: 3. The CDR3 runs 15 residues. CDR1 MGHRA and CDR2 YSYEKL come from the germline V gene. CDR3 nucleotides: TGCGCCAGCAGCCAAATTACTAGCGGCTCCTACGAGCAGTACTTC. Residues: CASSQITSGSYEQYF.